The next 26 T cell receptor beta chains were all read from a single sample in a study of shared clonotypes between healthy human individuals. Measured with immunoSEQ multiplex PCR; TCRdb has only the in-frame clones, and not every one. The table shows some 2,100,000 clones, with 90% to 96% occurring only once. The sample was naive CD4+ T cells sorted from blood. Subset noted: CD45RA+ positively selected. The receptor source for this set is a man younger than 35 in good health.

The genes are TRBV4-3 and TRBJ2-2; D is uncertain. The CDR3 spans 15 residues. Germline V gene sequence: CDR1 LGHNA, CDR2 YSLEER. Deletions cut 1 base from V and 4 bases from J, with 10 bases between. Here the CDR3 reads CASSQVERPTGELFF. CDR3 DNA sequence: TGCGCCAGCAGCCAAGTCGAGCGACCCACCGGGGAGCTGTTTTTT.

The chain links TRBV5-1 to TRBJ2-3, with D hard to call. The CDR3 loop spans 15 amino acids. CDR1 is SGHRS and CDR2 is YFSETQ in the germline V gene. Trimming removed 4 bases at V and 0 bases at J, with 12 bases between. DNA for the CDR3: TGCGCCAGCAGCCGCTCGGGTTATAGCACAGATACGCAGTATTTT. Amino acids: CASSRSGYSTDTQYF.

The chain joins TRBV6-1 to TRBJ2-1; D gene unclear. Germline V gives CDR1 MNHNS, CDR2 SASEGT. This CDR3 comprises 13 residues. The germline V and J ends were trimmed by 6 bases and 3 bases, with 9 bases remaining between them. CDR3 loop: CASRSANYNEQFF. The CDR3 nucleotides are TGTGCCAGCAGGAGCGCTAACTACAATGAGCAGTTCTTC.

This rearrangement joins TRBV27 to TRBJ1-2, with D tentatively TRBD1 (5 bases). With 3 bases removed from V and 4 bases from J, the gap between germline ends came to 15 bases. The CDR3 runs to 15 residues. Per germline, CDR1 MNHEY and CDR2 SMNVEV (reference sequence). CDR3 DNA: TGTGCCAGCAGTTTTTTAGACAGACTACCCTATGGCTACACCTTC. Protein: CASSFLDRLPYGYTF.

The chain recombines TRBV10-2 with TRBJ2-7; TRBD2 matches at 10 bases. This CDR3 has 14 residues. The germline CDR1 and CDR2 sequences are WSHSY and SAAADI. The ends lost 5 bases at V and 2 bases at J; junction bases unmatched: 3. The CDR3 is CASSTSGGAYEQYF. CDR3 sequence (DNA): TGCGCCAGCAGTACGAGCGGGGGGGCCTACGAGCAGTACTTC.

V and J are TRBV15 and TRBJ1-5, with D maybe TRBD1 (5 bases). V was pared by 0 bases and J by 3 bases, with 12 bases between. The CDR3 extends over 16 amino acids. Germline assignment: CDR1 LNHNV and CDR2 YYDKDF (reference sequence). The CDR3 protein is CATSRDKTAPNQPQHF. The CDR3 bases are TGTGCCACCAGCAGAGATAAGACAGCCCCCAATCAGCCCCAGCATTTT.

This clone was recorded once. J is TRBJ1-3 and V is TRBV4-1; D ambiguous. This CDR3 spans 16 amino acids. Germline lookup yields CDR1 MGHRA and CDR2 YSYEKL. V lost 4 bases, J lost 1 base, and 14 bases lay in between. CDR3 protein: CASSPVYLRSGNTIYF. CDR3 nucleotides: TGCGCCAGCAGCCCGGTCTATCTTAGGTCTGGAAACACCATATATTTT.

The genes are TRBV18 and TRBJ2-1; D might be TRBD2 (6 bases). Germline-derived CDR1 and CDR2 are KGHSH and LQKENI. Trimming took 0 bases from V and 6 from J, leaving 18 bases between them. The CDR3 runs 17 residues. In DNA form, the CDR3 reads TGTGCCAGCTCACCACCGGGATCGGGAGTGTTTTCCAATGAGCAGTTCTTC. Its protein is CASSPPGSGVFSNEQFF.

The J gene is TRBJ2-7, the V gene TRBV23-1; no firm D call. TRBV23-1 is known as an ORF, though its function is uncertain. V lost 1 base to trimming and J lost 0 bases, with 13 bases between them. The CDR3 sequence is 16 residues long. CDR3 sequence (DNA): TGCGCCAGCAGTCAATATAAGGGAACAGACTCCTACGAGCAGTACTTC. It is translated as CASSQYKGTDSYEQYF.

This chain links TRBV28 with TRBJ2-3, with 7 bases fitting TRBD1. V lost 2 bases, J lost 2 bases, and 7 bases stayed unmatched. Germline CDR1 and CDR2: MDHEN and SYDVKM. The CDR3 is made up of 16 amino acids. The CDR3 sequence is CASSLRRTGNTDTQYF. CDR3 in DNA: TGTGCCAGCAGTTTACGAAGGACAGGTAACACAGATACGCAGTATTTT.

The rearrangement joins TRBV11-2 to TRBJ2-7; D call uncertain. The V end lost 3 bases, the J end lost 1 base, and 22 bases lay between the germline ends. From germline, CDR1 is SGHAT and CDR2 FQNNGV. This CDR3 is built from 18 residues. In DNA, the CDR3 is TGTGCCAGCAGCTTCAATTTGGGAAGACTCAGAGCATCCTACGAGCAGTACTTC. The encoded protein is CASSFNLGRLRASYEQYF.

A note on this clone: This same CDR3 is encoded by further DNA sequences in the sample. The chain recombines TRBV9 with TRBJ2-1; TRBD2 aligns across 11 bases. With V trimmed by 4 bases and J by 4 bases, 4 bases remained unmatched. The length of the CDR3 is 15 residues. Germline V gene lookup returns CDR1 SGDLS and CDR2 YYNGEE. Here the CDR3 DNA reads TGTGCCAGCAGCTTAGGGACTAGCGGTTACAATGAGCAGTTCTTC. Translating gives CASSLGTSGYNEQFF.

The CDR3 here is CASSSGLAGGPSTDTQYF. In nucleotides, the CDR3 is TGTGCCAGCAGCTCAGGACTAGCGGGAGGGCCTAGCACAGATACGCAGTATTTT. The rearrangement links TRBV7-6 to TRBJ2-3, with TRBD2 matching 15 bases. The V gene end was trimmed by 4 bases and the J gene end by 0 bases; junction bases not matched to a gene: 5. CDR3 length: 18 amino acids. Germline CDR1 reads SGHVS; CDR2 reads FNYEAQ.

A remark on this clone: The same CDR3 arises from other DNA sequences in this sample as well. The chain links TRBV2 to TRBJ1-2, with 9 positions matching TRBD1. This CDR3 comprises 14 residues. Germline CDR1 SNHLY, CDR2 FYNNEI. Trimming removed 6 bases from V and 4 bases from J; junction bases left unmatched: 6. CDR3 loop: CASSRGQGSYGYTF. The CDR3 bases are TGTGCCAGCAGCCGCGGACAGGGGAGCTATGGCTACACCTTC.

Here the CDR3 reads CSAGPAIEQFF. The CDR3 DNA reads TGCAGTGCAGGACCCGCGATTGAGCAGTTCTTC. V gene TRBV20-1 combines with J gene TRBJ2-1, with D hard to call. The V gene lost 6 bases and the J gene lost 9 bases, with 12 bases spanning the gap. Germline lookup yields CDR1 DFQATT and CDR2 SNEGSKA (reference sequence). This CDR3 is 11 amino acids long.

This clone has just one count. The V call is TRBV5-1, the J call TRBJ1-2; no definite D call. The CDR3 has 13 amino acids. Per the germline V gene, CDR1 is SGHRS and CDR2 is YFSETQ. V lost 1 base to trimming and J lost 6 bases, with 10 bases between them. In DNA, the CDR3 is TGCGCCAGCAGCTTGAGCGATTGGAATGGCTACACCTTC. Translating gives CASSLSDWNGYTF.

The rearrangement links TRBV5-4 to TRBJ2-3; no clear D. The CDR3 is 15 amino acids. Trimming removed 0 bases from V and 2 bases from J, with 10 bases in between. Germline CDR1 SGHNT, CDR2 YYREEE (reference sequence). The CDR3 sequence: CASSLVQLNTDTQYF. CDR3 DNA sequence: TGTGCCAGCAGCTTGGTACAGCTAAACACAGATACGCAGTATTTT.

About this clone itself: This same CDR3 is encoded by further DNA sequences in the sample. For the CDR3, the DNA is TGCGCCAGCAGCCCCTTGGGGGGGACTGAAGCTTTCTTT. This encodes CASSPLGGTEAFF. This chain links TRBV5-1 with TRBJ1-1, with D tentatively TRBD1 (5 bases). CDR1 and CDR2 (germline): SGHRS, YFSETQ. This CDR3 has 13 amino acids. V gave up 4 bases and J gave up 5 bases, with 12 bases separating them.

The chain carries TRBV4-1 and TRBJ2-5, with D possibly being TRBD1 (5 bases). Per the germline V gene, CDR1 is MGHRA and CDR2 is YSYEKL. The CDR3 length is 15 residues. Trimming left V 2 bases short and J 2 bases short, with 12 bases between. CDR3 in amino acids: CASSQFVAGQETQYF. The CDR3 bases are TGCGCCAGCAGCCAATTTGTCGCAGGGCAAGAGACCCAGTACTTC.

The gene calls are TRBV6-1 and TRBJ2-1; 11 bases map to TRBD2. With V trimmed by 6 bases and J by 3 bases, 4 bases remained unmatched. From germline, CDR1 is MNHNS and CDR2 SASEGT. The CDR3 is 15 residues long. The CDR3 is CASRDSGGDYNEQFF. The CDR3 coding sequence is TGTGCCAGCAGAGATAGCGGGGGGGACTACAATGAGCAGTTCTTC.

The chain uses TRBV5-1 and TRBJ1-3; TRBD1 matches 7 bases. With 0 bases clipped from V and 1 base from J, the junction kept 4 bases outside the gene matches. CDR1 and CDR2 (germline): SGHRS, YFSETQ. There are 16 residues in the CDR3. The CDR3, as DNA: TGCGCCAGCAGCTTGGGGATACAGGGGTCTGGAAACACCATATATTTT. Its protein product is CASSLGIQGSGNTIYF.

This chain joins TRBV9 and TRBJ1-1; unclear D gene. V lost 0 bases, J lost 4 bases, and 13 bases lay in between. The length of the CDR3 is 15 residues. CDR1 SGDLS and CDR2 YYNGEE come from the germline V gene. DNA for the CDR3: TGTGCCAGCAGCGTAGACTCCCCCAGGTCCACTGAAGCTTTCTTT. This gives the protein CASSVDSPRSTEAFF. Variable domain in full (rest from reference TRBV9 and TRBJ1-1): DSGVTQTPKHLITATGQRVTLRCSPRSGDLSVYWYQQSLDQGLQFLIQYYNGEERAKGNILERFSAQQFPDLHSELNLSSLELGDSALYFCASSVDSPRSTEAFFGQGTRLTVV.

This rearrangement joins TRBV11-2 to TRBJ2-4; D might be TRBD1 or TRBD2, each matching 6 bases. Per germline, CDR1 SGHAT and CDR2 FQNNGV. This CDR3 has 16 residues. Trimming removed 5 bases at V and 5 bases at J, with 19 bases between. CDR3 nucleotides: TGTGCCAGCAGCGTCGGGGGCCGTGGGGTAGAAAACATTCAGTACTTC. As protein: CASSVGGRGVENIQYF.

This clone was recorded only once. The chain is built from TRBV11-3 and TRBJ1-5; D is unresolved. This CDR3 contains 17 residues. V lost 0 bases, J lost 2 bases, and 14 bases lay in between. The germline CDR1 and CDR2 sequences are SGHNT and YENEEA. The CDR3 region has the DNA TGTGCCAGCAGCTTAGATTTAAGGGATTGGGGCAATCAGCCCCAGCATTTT. Protein product: CASSLDLRDWGNQPQHF.

The chain uses TRBV7-9 and TRBJ2-2, with 7 bases aligning to TRBD2. The CDR3 has 14 residues. V dropped 3 bases and J dropped 7; count of bases not matched to a gene: 5. The V gene's germline CDR1 is SEHNR and CDR2 FQNEAQ (reference sequence). The CDR3 loop reads CASSFLAVGGELFF. The DNA of the CDR3 is TGTGCCAGCAGCTTTCTAGCGGTTGGCGGGGAGCTGTTTTTT.

This chain connects TRBV4-1 to TRBJ2-3; 9 bases fit TRBD2. Germline-derived CDR1 and CDR2 are MGHRA and YSYEKL. The CDR3 loop spans 18 amino acids. V was clipped by 4 bases and J by 1 base; unmatched bases: 12. As DNA, the CDR3 is TGCGCCAGCAGCCGGGGGCTAGCGGGATCCCTAGGCACAGATACGCAGTATTTT. It encodes CASSRGLAGSLGTDTQYF.